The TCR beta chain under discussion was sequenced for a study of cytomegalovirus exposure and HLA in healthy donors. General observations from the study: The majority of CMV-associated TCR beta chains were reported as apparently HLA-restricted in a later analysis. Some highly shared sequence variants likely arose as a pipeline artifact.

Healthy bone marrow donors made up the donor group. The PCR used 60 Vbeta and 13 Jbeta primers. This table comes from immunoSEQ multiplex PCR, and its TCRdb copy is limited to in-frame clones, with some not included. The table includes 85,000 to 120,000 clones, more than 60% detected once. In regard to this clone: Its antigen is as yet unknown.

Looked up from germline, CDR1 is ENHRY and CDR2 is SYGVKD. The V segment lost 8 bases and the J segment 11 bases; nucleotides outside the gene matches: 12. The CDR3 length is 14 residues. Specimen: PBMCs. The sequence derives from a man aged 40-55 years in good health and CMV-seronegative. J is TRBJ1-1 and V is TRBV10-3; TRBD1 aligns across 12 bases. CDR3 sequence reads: CAIGTGGQGKVAFF. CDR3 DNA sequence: TGTGCCATCGGGACAGGGGGCCAGGGGAAGGTGGCTTTCTTT.